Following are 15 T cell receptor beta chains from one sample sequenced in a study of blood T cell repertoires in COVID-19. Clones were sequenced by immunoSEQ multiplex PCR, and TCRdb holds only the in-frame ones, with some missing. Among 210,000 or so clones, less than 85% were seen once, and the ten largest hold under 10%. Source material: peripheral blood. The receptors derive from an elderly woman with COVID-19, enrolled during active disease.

The DNA of the CDR3 is TGTGCCAGCGGATTAGTGGGCGTTAGCACAGATACGCAGTATTTT. Protein product: CASGLVGVSTDTQYF. This sequence joins TRBV7-9 and TRBJ2-3; no firm D call. The germline V gene encodes CDR1 SEHNR and CDR2 FQNEAQ (reference sequence). The V gene lost 8 bases and the J gene lost 0 bases, with 15 bases spanning the gap. The CDR3 contains 15 residues.

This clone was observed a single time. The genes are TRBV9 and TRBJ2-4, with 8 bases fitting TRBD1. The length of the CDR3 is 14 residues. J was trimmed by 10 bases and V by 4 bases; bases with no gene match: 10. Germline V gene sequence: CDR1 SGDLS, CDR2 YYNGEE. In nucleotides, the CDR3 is TGTGCCAGCAGCTCCGGGGGACAGGCAAAAATTCAGTACTTC. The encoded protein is CASSSGGQAKIQYF. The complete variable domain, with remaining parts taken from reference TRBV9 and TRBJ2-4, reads DSGVTQTPKHLITATGQRVTLRCSPRSGDLSVYWYQQSLDQGLQFLIQYYNGEERAKGNILERFSAQQFPDLHSELNLSSLELGDSALYFCASSSGGQAKIQYFGAGTRLSVL.

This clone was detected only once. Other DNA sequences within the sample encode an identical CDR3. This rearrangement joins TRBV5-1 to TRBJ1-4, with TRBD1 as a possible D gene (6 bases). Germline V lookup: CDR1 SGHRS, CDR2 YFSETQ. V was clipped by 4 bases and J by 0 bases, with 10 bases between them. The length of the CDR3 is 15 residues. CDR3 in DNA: TGCGCCAGCAGCGTACAGGGTGCAACTAATGAAAAACTGTTTTTT. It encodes CASSVQGATNEKLFF.

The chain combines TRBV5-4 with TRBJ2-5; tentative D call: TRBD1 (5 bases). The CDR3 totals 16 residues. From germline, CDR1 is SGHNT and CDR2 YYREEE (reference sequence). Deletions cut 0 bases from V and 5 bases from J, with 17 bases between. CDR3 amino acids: CASSLGRGASWETQYF. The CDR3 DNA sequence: TGTGCCAGCAGCTTGGGGCGTGGGGCATCCTGGGAGACCCAGTACTTC.

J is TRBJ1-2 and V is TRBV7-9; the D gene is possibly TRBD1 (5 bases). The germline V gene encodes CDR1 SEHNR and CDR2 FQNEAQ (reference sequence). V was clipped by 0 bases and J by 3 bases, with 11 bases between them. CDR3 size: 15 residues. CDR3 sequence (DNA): TGTGCCAGCAGCTTAGCCCCCGGGGGGGACTATGGCTACACCTTC. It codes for CASSLAPGGDYGYTF.

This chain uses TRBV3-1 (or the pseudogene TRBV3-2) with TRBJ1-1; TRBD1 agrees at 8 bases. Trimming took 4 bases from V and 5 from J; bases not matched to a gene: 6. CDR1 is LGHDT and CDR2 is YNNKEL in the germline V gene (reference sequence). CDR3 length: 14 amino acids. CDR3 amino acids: CASSLGQGGTEAFF. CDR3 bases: TGTGCCAGCAGCCTAGGACAGGGAGGGACTGAAGCTTTCTTT.

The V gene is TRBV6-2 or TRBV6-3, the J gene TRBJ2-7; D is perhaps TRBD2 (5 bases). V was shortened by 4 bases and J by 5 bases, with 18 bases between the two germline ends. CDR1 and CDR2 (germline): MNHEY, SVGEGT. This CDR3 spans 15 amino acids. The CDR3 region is CASSSTGSVSNEQYF. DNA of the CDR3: TGTGCCAGCAGTTCCACGGGGTCAGTCAGCAACGAGCAGTACTTC.

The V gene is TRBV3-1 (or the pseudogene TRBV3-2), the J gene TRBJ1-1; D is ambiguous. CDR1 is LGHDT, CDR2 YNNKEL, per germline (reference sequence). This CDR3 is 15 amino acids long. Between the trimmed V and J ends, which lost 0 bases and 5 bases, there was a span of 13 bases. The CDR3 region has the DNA TGTGCCAGCAGCCAAGAAAGCGCCAGCCGAACTGAAGCTTTCTTT. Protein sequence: CASSQESASRTEAFF.

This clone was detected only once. This chain's CDR3 is CASSPPGQHSGNTIYF. As DNA, the CDR3 is TGTGCCAGCTCACCACCGGGACAGCACTCTGGAAACACCATATATTTT. This rearrangement joins TRBV18 to TRBJ1-3, with TRBD1 identical over 7 bases. Per germline, CDR1 KGHSH and CDR2 LQKENI. J lost 0 bases, V lost 0 bases, and 2 bases had no gene match. The CDR3 consists of 16 residues.

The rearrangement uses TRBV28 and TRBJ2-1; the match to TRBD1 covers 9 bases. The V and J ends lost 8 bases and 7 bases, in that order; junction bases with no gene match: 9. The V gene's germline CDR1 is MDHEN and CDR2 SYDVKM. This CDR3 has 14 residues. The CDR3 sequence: CASRLGQGRNEQFF. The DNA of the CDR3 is TGTGCCAGCCGCCTGGGACAGGGTCGTAATGAGCAGTTCTTC.

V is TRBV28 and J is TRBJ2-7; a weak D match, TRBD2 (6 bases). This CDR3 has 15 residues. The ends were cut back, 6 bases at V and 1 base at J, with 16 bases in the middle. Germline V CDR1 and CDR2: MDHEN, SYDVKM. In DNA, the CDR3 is TGTGCCAGCAGGGGGTTTGGGGCGGGGTCCTACGAGCAGTACTTC. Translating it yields CASRGFGAGSYEQYF.

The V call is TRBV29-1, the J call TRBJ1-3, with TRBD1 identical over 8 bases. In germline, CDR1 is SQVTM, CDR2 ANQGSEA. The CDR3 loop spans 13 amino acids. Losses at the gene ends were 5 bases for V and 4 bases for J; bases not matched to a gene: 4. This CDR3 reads CSVQGAVGNTIYF. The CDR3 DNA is TGCAGCGTTCAGGGGGCAGTAGGAAACACCATATATTTT.

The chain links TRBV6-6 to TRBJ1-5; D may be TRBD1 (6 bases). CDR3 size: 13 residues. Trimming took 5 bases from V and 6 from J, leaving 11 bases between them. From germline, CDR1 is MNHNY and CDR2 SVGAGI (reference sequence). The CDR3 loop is CASSGTGIQPQHF. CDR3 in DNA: TGTGCCAGCAGTGGCACAGGGATTCAGCCCCAGCATTTT.

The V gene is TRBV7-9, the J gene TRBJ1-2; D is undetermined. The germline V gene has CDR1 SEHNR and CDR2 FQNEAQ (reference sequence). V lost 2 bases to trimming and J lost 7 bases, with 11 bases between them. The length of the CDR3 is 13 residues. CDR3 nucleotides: TGTGCCAGCAGCTTAATAGAAACGGGTGGCTACACCTTC. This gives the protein CASSLIETGGYTF.

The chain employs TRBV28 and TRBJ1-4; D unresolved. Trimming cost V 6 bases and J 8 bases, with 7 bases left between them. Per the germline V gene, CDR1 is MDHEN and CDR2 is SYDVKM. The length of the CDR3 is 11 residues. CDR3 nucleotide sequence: TGTGCCAGCAGACTACACGAAAAACTGTTTTTT. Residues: CASRLHEKLFF. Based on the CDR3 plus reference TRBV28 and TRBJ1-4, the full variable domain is DVKVTQSSRYLVKRTGEKVFLECVQDMDHENMFWYRQDPGLGLRLIYFSYDVKMKEKGDIPEGYSVSREKKERFSLILESASTNQTSMYLCASRLHEKLFFGSGTQLSVL.